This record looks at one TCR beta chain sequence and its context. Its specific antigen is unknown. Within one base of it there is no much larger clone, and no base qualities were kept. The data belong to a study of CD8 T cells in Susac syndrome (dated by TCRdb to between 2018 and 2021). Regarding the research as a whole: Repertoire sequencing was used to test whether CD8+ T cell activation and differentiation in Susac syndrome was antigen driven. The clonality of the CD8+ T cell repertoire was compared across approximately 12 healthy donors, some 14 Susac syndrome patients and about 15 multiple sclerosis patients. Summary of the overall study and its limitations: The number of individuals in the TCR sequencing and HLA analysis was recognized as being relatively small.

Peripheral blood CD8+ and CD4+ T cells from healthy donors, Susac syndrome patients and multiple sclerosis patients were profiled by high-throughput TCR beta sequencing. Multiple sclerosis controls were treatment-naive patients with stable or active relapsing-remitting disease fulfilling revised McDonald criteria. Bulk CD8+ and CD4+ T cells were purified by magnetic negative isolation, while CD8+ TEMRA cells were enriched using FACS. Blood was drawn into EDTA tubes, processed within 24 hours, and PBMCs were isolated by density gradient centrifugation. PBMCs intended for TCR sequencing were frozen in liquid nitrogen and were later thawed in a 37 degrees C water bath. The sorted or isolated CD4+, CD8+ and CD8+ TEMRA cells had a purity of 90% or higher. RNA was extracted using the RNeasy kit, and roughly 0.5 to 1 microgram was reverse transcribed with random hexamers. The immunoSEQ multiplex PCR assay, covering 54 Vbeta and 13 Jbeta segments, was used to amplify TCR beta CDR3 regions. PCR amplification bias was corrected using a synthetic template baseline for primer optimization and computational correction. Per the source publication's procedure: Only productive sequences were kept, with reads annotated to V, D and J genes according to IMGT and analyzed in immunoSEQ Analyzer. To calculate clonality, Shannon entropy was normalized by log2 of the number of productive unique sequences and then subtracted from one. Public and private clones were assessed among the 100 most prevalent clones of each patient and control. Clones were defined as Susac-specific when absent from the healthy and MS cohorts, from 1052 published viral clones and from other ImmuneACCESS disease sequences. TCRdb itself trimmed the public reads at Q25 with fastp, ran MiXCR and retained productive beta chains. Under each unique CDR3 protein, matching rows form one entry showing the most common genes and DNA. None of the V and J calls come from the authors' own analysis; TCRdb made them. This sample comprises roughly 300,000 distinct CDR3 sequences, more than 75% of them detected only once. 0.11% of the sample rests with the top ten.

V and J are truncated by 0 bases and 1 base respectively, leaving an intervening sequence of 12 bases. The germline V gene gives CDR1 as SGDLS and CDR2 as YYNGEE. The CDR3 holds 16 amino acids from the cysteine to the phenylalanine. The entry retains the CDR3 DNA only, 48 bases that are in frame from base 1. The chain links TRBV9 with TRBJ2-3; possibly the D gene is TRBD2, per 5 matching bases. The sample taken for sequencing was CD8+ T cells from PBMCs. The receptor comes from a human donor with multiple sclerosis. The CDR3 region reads CASSVGEGFGTDTQYF. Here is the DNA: TGTGCCAGCAGCGTAGGCGAGGGCTTCGGCACAGATACGCAGTATTTT. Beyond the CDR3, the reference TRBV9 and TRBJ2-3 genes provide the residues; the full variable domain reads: DSGVTQTPKHLITATGQRVTLRCSPRSGDLSVYWYQQSLDQGLQFLIQYYNGEERAKGNILERFSAQQFPDLHSELNLSSLELGDSALYFCASSVGEGFGTDTQYFGPGTRLTVL.